This is a list of T cell receptor beta chains from one sample in a study of blood T cell repertoires in COVID-19. TCRdb's table, derived via immunoSEQ multiplex PCR, lists solely in-frame clones and lacks some. The sample records some 180,000 clones, around nine tenths being singletons. The sample was peripheral blood. These receptors all stem from a man in his fifties who had recovered from COVID-19. The CDR3 runs from the conserved cysteine through the conserved F or W.

TRBJ1-5 | TRBV7-6 | CASSQGPTNQPQHF
TRBJ2-3 | TRBV5-1 | CASSLGLAGVADTQYF
TRBJ2-3 | TRBV5-6 | CASSLRQISTDTQYF
TRBJ1-2 | TRBV7-8 | CASSLGGQSNGYTF
TRBJ2-1 | TRBV9 | CASSGGQGGYNEQFF
TRBJ2-2 | TRBV7-2 | CASKGPSGNGELFF
TRBJ1-1 | TRBV6-2/TRBV6-3 | CASSYSWTGAFF
TRBJ2-1 | TRBV9 | CASSVGLAGHEQFF
TRBJ2-7 | TRBV18 | CASSPKPGQGNEQYF
TRBJ2-5 | TRBV7-2 | CAGSRERRETQYF
TRBJ1-6 | TRBV7-2 | CASSPTPSYNSPLHF
TRBJ2-2 | TRBV19 | CASSMVGGNTGELFF
TRBJ2-3 | TRBV27 | CASSSVPLRDTQYF
TRBJ2-4 | TRBV4-1 | CASSHLGQLEAKNIQYF
TRBJ1-3 | TRBV14 | CASSQAGTRNTIYF
TRBJ2-5 | TRBV28 | CASRPHGAGGPVETQYF
TRBJ2-1 | TRBV5-4 | CASSSGTTLYNEQFF
TRBJ1-4 | TRBV6-6 | CASRGTGDNEKLFF
TRBJ2-3 | TRBV5-1 | CASRKTSGGQGDTQYF
TRBJ1-2 | TRBV6-6 | CASSSTGDYGYTF
TRBJ2-1 | TRBV30 | CAWRVDGSSYNEQFF
TRBJ2-2 | TRBV7-3 | CASSQGTNTGELFF
TRBJ1-5 | TRBV12-3/TRBV12-4 | CASSSGVGQPQHF
TRBJ1-2 | TRBV9 | CASSVGTGGGYPGYTF
TRBJ2-1 | TRBV7-2 | CASSLGLAGVNEQFF
TRBJ1-4 | TRBV5-1 | CASSLGQPNEKLFF
TRBJ2-3 | TRBV5-4 | CASSLITGTDTQYF
TRBJ2-2 | TRBV7-3 | CASSSRLAGAGELFF
TRBJ2-7 | TRBV6-2/TRBV6-3 | CASIPQWSPRGEQYF
TRBJ1-2 | TRBV28 | CASSLIGRYGYTF
TRBJ1-5 | TRBV19 | CASSTSHRYSNQPQHF
TRBJ1-1 | TRBV27 | CASSPGAGMSEAFF
TRBJ1-6 | TRBV10-3 | CAIRQRQINSPLHF